These 12 T cell receptor beta chains were all obtained from the same sample, sequenced in a study of monozygotic twins with inflammatory bowel disease. TCRdb re-called the 5' RACE reads and shows each CDR3 protein once, DNA omitted. This sample's table has some 90,000 distinct CDR3 sequences. The sample taken for sequencing was blood. All receptors come from a human donor with ulcerative colitis or Crohn's disease, or a healthy co-twin of an affected twin (not recorded which).

The V and J genes are TRBV23-1 and TRBJ2-1; TCRdb proposes TRBD1, but this gene call is untestable without DNA. TRBV23-1 is labeled an ORF, and its function is uncertain. This CDR3 region has 16 residues. This chain's CDR3 is CASRPPPGTGGDEQFF.

This sequence joins TRBV11-2 and TRBJ1-1; TCRdb lists TRBD1, though no DNA is available to test this call. The CDR3 has 13 amino acids. Germline-derived CDR1 and CDR2 are SGHAT and FQNNGV. The CDR3 loop is CASRALQGGEAFF.

This chain links TRBV5-4 with TRBJ2-2; TCRdb gives TRBD2 as the D gene, but with no DNA this cannot be confirmed. Germline V gene lookup returns CDR1 SGHNT and CDR2 YYREEE (reference sequence). The CDR3 sequence is 16 residues long. The CDR3: CASSPRTAVNTGELFF.

The chain links TRBV20-1 to TRBJ1-5; TCRdb returns TRBD1, unconfirmable since there is no DNA. The CDR3 spans 14 residues. Germline loops: CDR1 DFQATT, CDR2 SNEGSKA (reference sequence). The CDR3 loop is CSASGDRGGQPQHF.

V usage is TRBV7-9 and J usage is TRBJ2-1; without DNA, the TCRdb call of TRBD2 cannot be checked. CDR1 is SEHNR, CDR2 FQNEAQ, per germline (reference sequence). This CDR3 has 14 residues. This CDR3 reads CASPGGYVGNEQFF.

The V gene is TRBV20-1, the J gene TRBJ2-1; TCRdb indicates TRBD1, and absent DNA this call remains unverified. The germline gives CDR1 DFQATT, CDR2 SNEGSKA (reference sequence). This CDR3 region has 15 residues. The CDR3 reads CSAREGPNSYNEQFF.

The chain uses TRBV5-1 and TRBJ1-2. The CDR3 has 17 amino acids. Germline V gene data show CDR1 as SGHRS and CDR2 as YFSETQ. CDR3 region: CASSLLAIVQANYGYTF.

This rearrangement joins TRBV12-3 or TRBV12-4 to TRBJ2-7; TCRdb's assignment of TRBD2 cannot be checked, as there is no DNA. This CDR3 region has 13 residues. The CDR3 loop reads CASSLAAGYEQYF.

This rearrangement joins TRBV7-9 to TRBJ1-2. The CDR3 consists of 12 residues. Germline V CDR1 and CDR2: SEHNR, FQNEAQ (reference sequence). This chain's CDR3 is CASSFEGIDYTF.

The rearrangement links TRBV20-1 to TRBJ2-1; no DNA is available, so the TRBD2 call from TCRdb remains unchecked. Germline CDR1 is DFQATT and CDR2 is SNEGSKA (reference sequence). This CDR3 has 15 amino acids. CDR3 sequence: CSARTSGGLFDEQFF.

This chain connects TRBV13 to TRBJ2-4; as DNA is missing, the TRBD1 call by TCRdb cannot be tested. Germline CDR1 reads PRHDT; CDR2 reads FYEKMQ (reference sequence). CDR3 length: 19 residues. The chain's CDR3 is CASSLGPDREDWTKNIQYF.

V is TRBV20-1 and J is TRBJ2-7. Germline V gene data show CDR1 as DFQATT and CDR2 as SNEGSKA (reference sequence). CDR3 length equals 14 residues. The CDR3 is CSAKKAGSSYEQYF.